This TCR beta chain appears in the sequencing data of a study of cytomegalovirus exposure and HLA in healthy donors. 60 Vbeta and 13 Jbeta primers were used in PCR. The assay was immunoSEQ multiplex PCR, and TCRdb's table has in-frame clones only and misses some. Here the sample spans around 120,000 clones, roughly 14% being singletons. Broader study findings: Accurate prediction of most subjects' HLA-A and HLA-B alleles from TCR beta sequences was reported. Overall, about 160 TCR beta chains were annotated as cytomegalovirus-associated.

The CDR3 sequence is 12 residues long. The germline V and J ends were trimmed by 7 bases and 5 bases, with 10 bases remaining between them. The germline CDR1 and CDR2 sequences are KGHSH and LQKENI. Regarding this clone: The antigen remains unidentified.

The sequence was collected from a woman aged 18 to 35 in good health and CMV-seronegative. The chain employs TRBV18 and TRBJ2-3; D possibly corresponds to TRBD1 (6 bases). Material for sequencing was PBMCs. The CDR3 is CASWPGVDTQYF. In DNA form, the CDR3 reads TGTGCCAGCTGGCCAGGGGTAGATACGCAGTATTTT.